The T cell receptor beta chain described here comes from a study of shared clonotypes between healthy human individuals (dated by TCRdb to 2018 to 2020). With regard to the full study: The cohort comprised a couple of women and a few men aged 18 to 49 years. For each donor, CD4 naive and CD4 memory were each given three plates, CD8 naive was given two plates, and CD8 memory was given one plate. The study deeply sequenced blood TCR repertoires of roughly five healthy adults to estimate repertoire size and the extent of clonotype sharing between individuals. Each donor's leukapheresis produced roughly between roughly 0.9 and 8.9 billion PBMCs. Libraries were prepared and TCR repertoires were sequenced by different laboratories using diverse techniques, in order to increase sequencing depth and limit assay-specific biases. Overall study outcomes, separate from this receptor: Compared with non-shared clonotypes, clonotypes shared by all four sorted-subset donors had higher generation probabilities. When a handful of donors were compared, the shared fraction of clonotypes was roughly 4.8% for naive CD4, less than 4% for naive CD8, 2% to 2.5% for memory CD4, and 0.35% to 0.5% for memory CD8. Naive subsets generally had larger estimated clonotype richness than memory subsets did. Sampling was restricted to blood, and TCR repertoires in tissues likely differ from the TCR repertoires found in blood. Because the study included only a small number of donors, the genetic and exposure-history diversity represented was limited. Incomplete sequencing was indicated by rarefaction of sorted-subset datasets, despite the large sequencing depth. Pairwise subsampling indicated that sequencing depth was expected to affect the degree of clonotype sharing among donors.

Using the deep immunoSEQ assay, TCR CDR3 regions were amplified from genomic DNA by multiplex PCR. Genomic DNA extracted from each cell subset was distributed evenly over all wells of several immunoSEQ 96-well plates, and each plate served as one replicate. For sorted subsets, each replicate PCR was loaded with approximately 0.2 ug genomic DNA, equivalent to roughly 30,000 T cell genomes. Purified libraries were quantified with a Qubit 3.0 fluorometer, sized on a Bioanalyzer 2100, and re-quantified with the KAPA Library Quantification kit. Each immunoSEQ 96-well plate was sequenced on its own single-read 150-cycle Illumina NextSeq 550 flow cell. On the authors' methods: The immunoSEQ output contained only junctional sequences without quality scores, so filtering could not match that applied to full-length reads. To assign V/J genes and CDR3, sequences were annotated against IMGT germline references using PyIR, a Python wrapper for IgBLAST v1.9. Reads with weak V/J assignments (E-value above 1e-6), missing CDR3, stop codons, out-of-frame junctions, or ambiguous translated residues were removed. V3J clonotypes were defined as sequences sharing an identical inferred V gene, J gene, and CDR3 amino acid sequence. The percentage overlap between two repertoires was calculated by dividing the number of shared unique clonotypes by the size of the smaller repertoire. Richness of each repertoire was evaluated using RTK rarefaction, the Chao1 estimator, and Recon v2.1 estimates of unobserved clonotypes. Generation probabilities for all TCRbeta clonotypes obtained by the gDNA method from several donors were computed using OLGA. In TCRdb, the immuneACCESS table is reduced to in-frame sequences with V and J assigned. These tables do not hold every clone; where another copy was compared, an unresolved V gene accounts for under half, and the others remain unexplained. From that table come the V and J calls and clone size; the DNA was used to work out D and trimming. For this sample the table gives roughly 760,000 clones, of which around 67% were detected only once. The ten largest account for 1.5% to 2% of the sample.

The donors were healthy, HIV-negative adults with no recently reported acute infections or vaccinations. All donors were Caucasian adults living in Nashville, Tennessee, USA. Magnetic negative selection was used to enrich CD4+ T cells, after which naive cells were positively selected on CD45RA and the negative fraction became the memory subset. After blood collection by leukapheresis, PBMCs were isolated using Ficoll-Histopaque density gradient centrifugation and then cryopreserved in the vapor phase of liquid nitrogen. Purity and quantity of every magnetically sorted T cell population were checked by analytical flow cytometry. Genomic DNA was isolated from each sorted fraction and quantified by UV absorbance on a Nanodrop 2000c. Worth noting for this clone: This receptor's antigen is unknown. The sample holds no much larger clone one base away, and base qualities are not on file.

V is clipped by 10 bases and J by 8 bases, and the sequence between their germline boundaries is 15 bases long. Reading from cysteine to phenylalanine, the CDR3 counts 12 amino acids. The only DNA kept is the CDR3, 36 bases in frame from the first base. Taken from the germline V gene (reference sequence), the CDR1 and CDR2 loops are MNHEY and SMNVEV. Source material: memory CD4+ T cells sorted from blood. Read against the paper, the sample's cell subset or site label means: CD45RA-negative fraction. The receptor was derived from a woman younger than 45 in good health. The chain joins TRBV27 to TRBJ1-5; TRBD1 is a weak D gene call, 5 bases matching. The encoded CDR3 is CATGLRGEPQHF. The bases are TGTGCCACCGGTTTAAGGGGAGAGCCCCAGCATTTT.